Presented here are 7 T cell receptor beta chains from one specimen sequenced in a study of Graves' ophthalmopathy and Graves' hyperthyroidism. Amplified TCR beta CDR3 regions were obtained using RNA transcripts as template. HTBI-primed RT-PCR formed the first round, and a multiplex PCR formed the second. TCRdb re-derived calls from the multiplex PCR reads in MiXCR, one entry per CDR3 protein. The profile shows hundreds of thousands of distinct CDR3 sequences, 15% of them singletons. Sequencing input: peripheral blood. The receptors here all came from a woman younger than 30 with stable Graves' hyperthyroidism.

At least ten counts were recorded for this clonotype. This rearrangement joins TRBV20-1 to TRBJ2-3; D is unclear. CDR3 length equals 12 residues. Germline CDR1 DFQATT, CDR2 SNEGSKA (reference sequence). V was clipped by 7 bases and J by 6 bases, with 14 bases between them. The DNA of the CDR3 is TGCAGTGTCCCAAATGGAGTGGATACGCAGTATTTT. Protein product: CSVPNGVDTQYF.

This clonotype was found many times. V and J are TRBV12-3 or TRBV12-4 and TRBJ1-2, with D possibly matching TRBD1 (5 bases). The V and J ends lost 6 bases and 2 bases respectively, with 16 bases between them. This CDR3 is built from 15 residues. DNA for the CDR3: TGTGCCAGCAGGCATACCGGGGGGGAGAACTATGGCTACACCTTC. Translating it yields CASRHTGGENYGYTF.

This clonotype was seen many times. This may come from a read error, since a much larger clone is one base off. The V call is TRBV28, the J call TRBJ1-2, with a possible D match to TRBD1 (5 bases). Looked up from germline, CDR1 is MDHEN and CDR2 is SYDVKM. The CDR3 covers 13 residues. The CDR3 loop reads CASSFTGTAGYAF. The CDR3 bases are TGTGCCAGCAGTTTCACGGGGACCGCCGGCTACGCCTTC.

This clonotype was counted at least ten times. The CDR3 spells CASRDSRAGGTSSEAQHF. CDR3 DNA sequence: TGTGCCAGCAGGGATTCCAGGGCAGGGGGTACCTCGAGCGAAGCCCAGCATTTT. This chain links TRBV3-1 with TRBJ1-5, with 7 positions matching TRBD1. The CDR3 is 18 amino acids. Per the germline V gene, CDR1 is LGHDT and CDR2 is YNNKEL (reference sequence). V trimming: 6 bases; J trimming: 11 bases; junction bases outside the gene matches: 25.

This clonotype has a count of ten or more. This chain joins TRBV3-1 and TRBJ2-5, with D perhaps TRBD2 (6 bases). V dropped 0 bases and J dropped 2 bases, with 16 bases sitting between them. The CDR3 extends over 17 amino acids. CDR1 is LGHDT and CDR2 is YNNKEL in the germline V gene (reference sequence). CDR3 sequence (DNA): TGTGCCAGCAGCCAAGATAATGATAGCGGAGCTCAAGAGACCCAGTACTTC. It codes for CASSQDNDSGAQETQYF.

The sample holds many counts of this clonotype. The rearrangement uses TRBV27 and TRBJ1-2, with D hard to call. This CDR3 contains 15 residues. Trimming cost V 4 bases and J 0 bases, with 12 bases left between them. Germline CDR1 and CDR2: MNHEY and SMNVEV (reference sequence). This CDR3 is CASSYRVAANYGYTF. CDR3 coding DNA: TGTGCCAGCAGTTACCGGGTGGCAGCTAACTATGGCTACACCTTC.

In this sample, this clonotype turned up many times. The chain joins TRBV29-1 to TRBJ1-2; D remains unclear. CDR3 length: 8 amino acids. CDR1 SQVTM and CDR2 ANQGSEA come from the germline V gene. Trimming left V 7 bases short and J 8 bases short, with 5 bases between. CDR3 nucleotides: TGCAGCGCCAACGGCTACACCTTC. Residues: CSANGYTF.